Below are 25 T cell receptor beta chains sequenced from a single sample in a study of blood T cell repertoires in COVID-19. The method was immunoSEQ multiplex PCR; TCRdb's version includes in-frame clones alone and lacks a portion of them. The sample contains roughly 49,000 clones, 90% to 95% of which appear only once. Sequencing was carried out using peripheral blood. The source is a woman of 80 years or more with acute or convalescent COVID-19.

The V gene is TRBV6-1, the J gene TRBJ2-5, with 8 bases matching TRBD2. The germline V gene encodes CDR1 MNHNS and CDR2 SASEGT. The CDR3 is made up of 16 amino acids. Unmatched junction bases numbered 7, after V lost 2 bases and J lost 2 bases. CDR3 nucleotide sequence: TGTGCCAGCAGTGAACAGGAGGGCGGGGGGCAAGAGACCCAGTACTTC. Translating gives CASSEQEGGGQETQYF.

The gene calls are TRBV28 and TRBJ2-7, with TRBD2 matching over 13 bases. This CDR3 is built from 15 residues. Germline V CDR1 and CDR2: MDHEN, SYDVKM. V lost 8 bases and J lost 7; bases outside the gene matches: 11. Here the CDR3 reads CASRKGTSGKGEQYF. CDR3 nucleotide sequence: TGTGCCAGCCGAAAAGGGACTAGCGGGAAGGGTGAGCAGTACTTC.

V gene TRBV2 combines with J gene TRBJ2-3, with D possibly matching TRBD2 (6 bases). The CDR3 sequence is 15 residues long. V was trimmed by 2 bases and J by 4 bases, leaving 13 bases between them. Germline CDR1 and CDR2: SNHLY and FYNNEI. CDR3 in amino acids: CASSELGGVPDTQYF. For the CDR3, the DNA is TGTGCCAGCAGTGAACTGGGGGGAGTCCCAGATACGCAGTATTTT.

CDR3 loop: CATSVGGVEDTQYF. The CDR3, as DNA: TGTGCCACCAGTGTAGGGGGAGTTGAAGATACGCAGTATTTT. The V gene is TRBV24-1, the J gene TRBJ2-3; tentative D call: TRBD1 (6 bases). The CDR3 sequence is 14 residues long. The germline CDR1 and CDR2 sequences are KGHDR and SFDVKD. V was shortened by 5 bases and J by 5 bases, with 13 bases between the two germline ends.

This chain links TRBV29-1 with TRBJ1-2; 10 bases are a match to TRBD1. V trimming: 4 bases; J trimming: 8 bases; junction bases outside the gene matches: 1. There are 11 residues in the CDR3. Germline V CDR1 and CDR2: SQVTM, ANQGSEA. CDR3 loop: CSVGDRGGYTF. The CDR3 DNA is TGCAGCGTTGGGGACAGGGGCGGCTACACCTTC.

Only a few counts were recorded for this clone. The V gene is TRBV12-3 or TRBV12-4, the J gene TRBJ2-5; D may be TRBD2 (5 bases). Trimming took 2 bases from V and 4 from J, leaving 8 bases between them. The CDR3 is 13 amino acids. The CDR3 spells CASSLRGTETQYF. The CDR3 DNA is TGTGCCAGCAGTTTACGGGGAACAGAGACCCAGTACTTC.

The genes are TRBV2 and TRBJ1-6, with D possibly being TRBD1 (6 bases). CDR1 and CDR2 from the germline V gene are SNHLY and FYNNEI. The CDR3 has 13 residues. V lost 6 bases, J lost 10 bases, and 13 bases lay in between. The CDR3 DNA reads as TGTGCCAGCAGGGCAGGGGAGAACTCACCCCTCCACTTT. This encodes CASRAGENSPLHF.

The chain links TRBV30 to TRBJ2-7, with 13 bases identical to TRBD2. The CDR3 length is 16 residues. The V gene's germline CDR1 is GTSNPN and CDR2 SVGIG (reference sequence). Trimming cost V 2 bases and J 5 bases; bases outside gene matches: 9. CDR3 region: CAWSTGLAGVGNEQYF. The CDR3 DNA sequence: TGTGCCTGGAGTACCGGACTAGCGGGAGTAGGGAACGAGCAGTACTTC.

The chain has TRBV19 and TRBJ1-2; 9 bases align to TRBD1. J gave up 6 bases and V 5 bases, and 10 bases lay outside the gene matches. CDR1 and CDR2 (germline): LNHDA, SQIVND (reference sequence). This CDR3 is 15 amino acids long. In nucleotides, the CDR3 is TGTGCCAGTAGTTTCAACAGGGGGCGCGTAGATGGCTACACCTTC. Protein sequence: CASSFNRGRVDGYTF.

V gene TRBV6-5 combines with J gene TRBJ2-7, with TRBD2 matching over 8 bases. CDR1 and CDR2 (germline): MNHEY, SVGAGI. This CDR3 region has 16 residues. V gave up 0 bases and J gave up 1 base; unmatched junction bases: 5. CDR3 nucleotides: TGTGCCAGCAGTTACTCGAAGGCGGGAGGATCCTACGAGCAGTACTTC. This gives the protein CASSYSKAGGSYEQYF.

Written as DNA, the CDR3 is TGTGCCAGCAGAAAAGAAGCGAGGGGGAATTACGAGCAGTACTTC. Its protein product is CASRKEARGNYEQYF. This chain joins TRBV6-5 and TRBJ2-7; weak D call: TRBD1 (6 bases). Trimming took off 6 bases at V and 4 bases at J, with 19 bases between the two ends. This CDR3 has 15 residues. CDR1 MNHEY and CDR2 SVGAGI come from the germline V gene.

The rearrangement links TRBV5-4 to TRBJ2-1; maybe TRBD1 (6 bases). The CDR3 covers 14 residues. CDR1 and CDR2 (germline): SGHNT, YYREEE (reference sequence). V was pared by 8 bases and J by 0 bases, with 12 bases between. The CDR3 region is CASAGANSYNEQFF. DNA for the CDR3: TGTGCCAGTGCAGGGGCGAACTCCTACAATGAGCAGTTCTTC.

The sample holds a few counts of this clone. The chain uses TRBV27 and TRBJ2-5; maybe TRBD2 (5 bases). Germline lookup yields CDR1 MNHEY and CDR2 SMNVEV (reference sequence). V gave up 7 bases and J gave up 7 bases, with 19 bases separating them. The CDR3 is 14 amino acids. The CDR3 protein is CASISSGLGGTQYF. In DNA, the CDR3 is TGTGCCAGCATTTCTTCGGGCCTAGGAGGGACCCAGTACTTC.

The CDR3 here is CASSQQGARNQPQHF. The CDR3 bases are TGTGCCAGCAGCCAACAGGGGGCTCGGAATCAGCCCCAGCATTTT. J is TRBJ1-5 and V is TRBV11-2; 9 bases align to TRBD1. The junction had 6 bases not matched to a gene; V was cut back by 5 bases and J by 4 bases. Germline CDR1 reads SGHAT; CDR2 reads FQNNGV. This CDR3 region has 15 residues.

The chain joins TRBV6-4 to TRBJ2-1; TRBD2 aligns across 9 bases. The CDR3 length is 16 residues. Germline CDR1 is MRHNA and CDR2 is SNTAGT. With 4 bases clipped from V and 4 bases from J, the junction kept 8 bases outside the gene matches. CDR3 residues: CASSGTGTSSYNEQFF. The CDR3 DNA is TGTGCCAGCAGTGGAACCGGGACTAGCAGTTACAATGAGCAGTTCTTC.

The V gene is TRBV25-1, the J gene TRBJ1-5, with a tentative D call TRBD1 (5 bases). The CDR3 runs 16 residues. Germline lookup yields CDR1 MGHDK and CDR2 SYGVNS. With 0 bases removed from V and 2 bases from J, the gap between germline ends came to 11 bases. In DNA, the CDR3 is TGTGCCAGCAGTGAATATAGTCAGGGCGGCAATCAGCCCCAGCATTTT. Translated: CASSEYSQGGNQPQHF.

The genes are TRBV9 and TRBJ1-2; 8 nucleotides align to TRBD1. This CDR3 comprises 14 residues. V dropped 5 bases and J dropped 7; count of bases not matched to a gene: 10. CDR1 and CDR2 (germline): SGDLS, YYNGEE. The CDR3 spells CASSTGGIGFGYTF. CDR3 sequence (DNA): TGTGCCAGCAGTACAGGGGGGATCGGATTTGGCTACACCTTC.

V is TRBV19 and J is TRBJ2-3, with 12 bases that match TRBD2. The germline V gene encodes CDR1 LNHDA and CDR2 SQIVND (reference sequence). The CDR3 covers 18 residues. With V trimmed by 3 bases and J by 3 bases, 10 bases remained unmatched. DNA for the CDR3: TGTGCCAGTAGTATTTCTAGCGGGAGGGTGGGGTCGACAGATACGCAGTATTTT. Translated: CASSISSGRVGSTDTQYF.

V and J are TRBV18 and TRBJ2-1; 13 bases map to TRBD2. V shed 3 bases and J 7 bases; nucleotides not matched to a gene: 3. CDR1 is KGHSH, CDR2 LQKENI, per germline. This CDR3 has 15 residues. CDR3 loop: CASSPWTSGRNEQFF. The DNA for the CDR3 is TGTGCCAGCTCACCGTGGACTAGCGGGAGAAATGAGCAGTTCTTC.

This chain connects TRBV9 to TRBJ2-1; D not resolved. Trimming cost V 3 bases and J 0 bases, with 7 bases left between them. CDR3 size: 14 residues. Germline lookup yields CDR1 SGDLS and CDR2 YYNGEE. CDR3: CASSGAISYNEQFF. Written as DNA, the CDR3 is TGTGCCAGCAGCGGGGCCATCTCCTACAATGAGCAGTTCTTC. The whole variable domain, remainder taken from reference TRBV9 and TRBJ2-1, is DSGVTQTPKHLITATGQRVTLRCSPRSGDLSVYWYQQSLDQGLQFLIQYYNGEERAKGNILERFSAQQFPDLHSELNLSSLELGDSALYFCASSGAISYNEQFFGPGTRLTVL.

The chain couples TRBV2 to TRBJ2-7, with D maybe TRBD2 (5 bases). V gave up 7 bases and J gave up 3 bases, with 19 bases separating them. The CDR3 runs to 15 residues. Per germline, CDR1 SNHLY and CDR2 FYNNEI. The chain's CDR3 is CASTGLDAAFYEQYF. The CDR3 nucleotides read TGTGCCAGCACCGGACTCGACGCCGCCTTCTACGAGCAGTACTTC. The full variable domain, rest sourced from reference TRBV2 and TRBJ2-7, is EPEVTQTPSHQVTQMGQEVILRCVPISNHLYFYWYRQILGQKVEFLVSFYNNEISEKSEIFDDQFSVERPDGSNFTLKIRSTKLEDSAMYFCASTGLDAAFYEQYFGPGTRLTVT.

This chain connects TRBV29-1 to TRBJ1-1; D unclear. The germline gives CDR1 SQVTM, CDR2 ANQGSEA. The germline V and J ends were trimmed by 7 bases and 2 bases, with 11 bases remaining between them. The CDR3 length is 12 residues. CDR3 protein: CSAAVANTEAFF. CDR3 coding DNA: TGCAGCGCTGCGGTGGCTAACACTGAAGCTTTCTTT.

V usage is TRBV12-3 or TRBV12-4 and J usage is TRBJ1-4; no definite D call. Trimming left V 6 bases short and J 8 bases short, with 13 bases between. The CDR3 consists of 13 residues. CDR3 amino acids: CASSRMGGEKLFF. CDR3 coding DNA: TGTGCCAGCAGCCGGATGGGAGGAGAAAAACTGTTTTTT.

This clone was seen only a few times. This chain connects TRBV4-3 to TRBJ2-5; 13 bases agree with TRBD2. CDR1 is LGHNA and CDR2 is YSLEER in the germline V gene. V gave up 1 base and J gave up 4 bases; unmatched junction bases: 6. The CDR3 is 17 amino acids. DNA of the CDR3: TGCGCCAGCAGCCAAGTCTGGTGGACTAGCGGGAGAGAGACCCAGTACTTC. Translation: CASSQVWWTSGRETQYF.

This clone showed up just once. The rearrangement joins TRBV5-1 to TRBJ2-3, with D perhaps TRBD2 (6 bases). There are 14 residues in the CDR3. V was shortened by 6 bases and J by 5 bases, with 16 bases between the two germline ends. Germline V gene sequence: CDR1 SGHRS, CDR2 YFSETQ. In DNA form, the CDR3 reads TGCGCCAGCAATAGCGGCGAACGGGGAGATACGCAGTATTTT. Protein: CASNSGERGDTQYF.